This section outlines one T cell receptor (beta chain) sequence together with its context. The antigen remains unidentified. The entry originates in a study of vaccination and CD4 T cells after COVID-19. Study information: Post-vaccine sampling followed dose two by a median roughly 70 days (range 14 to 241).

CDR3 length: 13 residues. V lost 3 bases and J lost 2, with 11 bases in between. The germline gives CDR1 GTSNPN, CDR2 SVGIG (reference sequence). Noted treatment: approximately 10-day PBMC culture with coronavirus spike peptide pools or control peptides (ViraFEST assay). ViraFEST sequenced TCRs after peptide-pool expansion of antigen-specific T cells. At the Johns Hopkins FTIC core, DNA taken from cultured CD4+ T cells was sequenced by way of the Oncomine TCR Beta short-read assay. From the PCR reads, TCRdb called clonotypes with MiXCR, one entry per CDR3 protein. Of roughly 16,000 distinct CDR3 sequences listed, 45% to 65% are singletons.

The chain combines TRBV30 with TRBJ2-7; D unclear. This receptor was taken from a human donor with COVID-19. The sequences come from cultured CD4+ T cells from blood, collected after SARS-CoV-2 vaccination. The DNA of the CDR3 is TGTGCCTGGAGCGGTACCTCACCCTACGAGCAGTACTTC. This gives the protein CAWSGTSPYEQYF.